This TCR beta chain came from a study of blood T cell repertoires in COVID-19. Study as a whole: The cDNA or gDNA used as material had been derived from T cells, B-cell-depleted T cells, or PBMCs.

Clones were sequenced by immunoSEQ multiplex PCR, and TCRdb holds only the in-frame ones, with some missing. Altogether 30,000 to 35,000 clones are present, under 90% being singletons, with the ten largest covering 3% to 4%. V dropped 6 bases and J dropped 5; count of bases not matched to a gene: 3. Per the germline V gene, CDR1 is MNHNS and CDR2 is SASEGT. The CDR3 consists of 12 residues. The sequence came from a man in his fifties with acute or convalescent COVID-19. The sample was peripheral blood. V gene TRBV6-1 combines with J gene TRBJ2-7, with 8 bases identical to TRBD1. The CDR3 reads CASRDRVHEQYF. CDR3 in DNA: TGTGCCAGCAGGGACAGGGTCCACGAGCAGTACTTC.